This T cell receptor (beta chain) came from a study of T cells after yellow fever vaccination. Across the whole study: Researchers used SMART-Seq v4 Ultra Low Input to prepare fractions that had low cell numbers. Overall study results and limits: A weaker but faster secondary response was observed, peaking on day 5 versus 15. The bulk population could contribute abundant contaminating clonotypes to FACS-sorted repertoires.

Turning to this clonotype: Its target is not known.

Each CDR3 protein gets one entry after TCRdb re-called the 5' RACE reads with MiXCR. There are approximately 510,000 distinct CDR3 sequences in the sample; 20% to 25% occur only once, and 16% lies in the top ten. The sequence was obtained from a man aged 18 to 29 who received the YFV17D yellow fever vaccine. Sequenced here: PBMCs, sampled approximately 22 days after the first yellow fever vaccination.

The CDR3 DNA follows: TGTGCCAGCACCGCTTTGGGGGGCTGGAACATTCAGTACTTC. This codes for CASTALGGWNIQYF. This rearrangement joins TRBV12-3 or TRBV12-4 to TRBJ2-4; either TRBD1 or TRBD2 may fit D (6 bases each). Deletions cut 7 bases from V and 7 bases from J, with 17 bases between. CDR3 length equals 14 residues.